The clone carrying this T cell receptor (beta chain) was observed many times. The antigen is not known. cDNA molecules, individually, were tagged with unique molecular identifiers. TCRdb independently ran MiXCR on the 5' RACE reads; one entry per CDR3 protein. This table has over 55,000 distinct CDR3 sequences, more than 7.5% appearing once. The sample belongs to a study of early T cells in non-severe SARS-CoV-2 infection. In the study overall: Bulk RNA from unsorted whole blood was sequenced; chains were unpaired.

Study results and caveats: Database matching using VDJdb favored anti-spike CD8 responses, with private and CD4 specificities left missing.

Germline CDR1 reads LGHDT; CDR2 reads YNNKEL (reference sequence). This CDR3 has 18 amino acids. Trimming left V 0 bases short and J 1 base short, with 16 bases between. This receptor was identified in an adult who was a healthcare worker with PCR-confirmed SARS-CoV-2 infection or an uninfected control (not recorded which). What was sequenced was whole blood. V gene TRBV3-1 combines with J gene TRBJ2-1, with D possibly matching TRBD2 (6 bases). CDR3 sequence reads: CASSQDYYGRGSYNEQFF. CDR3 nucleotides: TGTGCCAGCAGCCAAGATTATTACGGGAGAGGGTCCTACAATGAGCAGTTCTTC.